There are many counts of the clone carrying this T cell receptor (beta chain). No antigen is known for it. TCRdb passed the 5' RACE reads through MiXCR, listing each CDR3 protein once. Altogether hundreds of thousands of distinct CDR3 sequences are present, 17% being singletons, with the ten largest covering approximately 0.93%. The data stem from a study of CD8 T cells in ankylosing spondylitis. The CDR3 sequence is 14 residues long. V lost 7 bases, J lost 3 bases, and 12 bases lay in between. Germline V gene data show CDR1 as MNHNS and CDR2 as SASEGT. The study's findings and limits: Typical of ankylosing spondylitis blood, it appeared, was a TCR beta motif of fewer than 10 highly homologous variants.

The chain combines TRBV6-1 with TRBJ2-2; D possibly corresponds to TRBD1 (6 bases). The sequence was obtained from a male donor with ankylosing spondylitis. Sequenced sample: blood, either unsorted or a sorted T cell fraction (not recorded which). CDR3 nucleotides: TGTGCCAGCACCACGACAGGATACACCGGGGAGCTGTTTTTT. It is translated as CASTTTGYTGELFF.